This TCR beta chain stems from a study of blood T cells in healthy people across ages (dated by TCRdb to between 2014 and 2017). Broadly, across the study: In model experiments, template switching captured about one uniquely barcoded TCR beta cDNA molecule for every two T cells. Using deep sequencing normalized with unique cDNA molecular identifiers, the study measured how TCR beta repertoire diversity changes with age. Donors were grouped into four age groups: young (average roughly 17 years), middle-aged (39), aged (roughly 67) and long-lived (about 90). Donors of different ages were randomly distributed across sequencing lanes to avoid experimental bias. For two donors (one aged 18 to 30 and one aged 80 or older), the study analyzed two additional independent replicas of 1 million unique cDNA reads from the same blood draw. The paper as a whole reports these results and caveats: As age increased, observed TCR beta diversity per million T cells dropped in a roughly linear way, and a significant reduction was already evident by age about 40. Estimates of total diversity from one million sequenced T cells were regarded as lower bounds and underestimates. Compared with the aged group, more naive CD4+ T cells, fewer expanded clones and increased TCR diversity were shown by the long-lived group, suggesting age selection. Observed TCR beta diversity correlated strongly with the percentage of naive T cells measured by flow cytometry. The CMV infection status of donors was not known, potentially confounding age-related changes in expanded clonotypes. Because profiling used bulk unsorted PBMCs, naive and antigen-experienced compartments could not be compared conclusively.

The roughly 39 donors, aged roughly 6 to 100 years, were systemically healthy Caucasian individuals from Russia. Each donor gave 9.5 to 10 milliliters of peripheral blood, drawn into EDTA-treated Vacutainer tubes. Ficoll-Paque density-gradient centrifugation was used to isolate PBMCs, with at least 6 million obtained per sample. Trizol reagent was used to extract total RNA from the PBMCs, yielding at least 6 micrograms per sample. For every donor, flow cytometry on a PBMC aliquot measured the percentage of naive CD45RAhigh/CD27high T cells. Receptor libraries were prepared by 5' RACE. The reads were generated on an Illumina HiSeq 2500. The second PCR ran for about 6 to 12 cycles and used a J-beta primer mix along with a sample-barcoded 5' primer. Each TCR beta cDNA molecule received a unique molecular identifier from a template-switch 5' adaptor carrying 12 random nucleotides. At least 3 million CDR3-containing paired-end reads were obtained from each sample. The Mint cDNA synthesis kit, primed by a TRBC-specific oligonucleotide, was used to synthesize first-strand cDNA from all RNA. All cDNA was treated with uracil-DNA glycosylase and then went through a first 18-cycle PCR with the universal primers M1SS and BC2_uni_R. The original pipeline was this. Normalization of each sample was performed by random selection of 1 million high-quality reads, each carrying a distinct molecular identifier. Reads with shared molecular identifiers were discarded instead of being binned into consensus sequences. CDR3 identification, clonotype clustering and error correction used MiTCR with a Q25 quality threshold and the strictest error-elimination algorithm. A nonparametric unseen species model with Euler transformation was used to estimate lower-bound total TCR beta diversity. Clones were called with MiXCR by TCRdb after fastp trimmed the public reads at Q25, and only in-frame beta chains were retained. Entries are consolidated by CDR3 protein sequence, retaining the most common genes and DNA. TCRdb, rather than the study authors, made the V and J calls. The sample table shows 1.2 million to 1.5 million distinct CDR3 sequences, and approximately 63% are seen once. The ten top clones hold roughly 6.3% of the sample.

This clonotype was recorded a few times. Its cognate antigen has yet to be identified. Within one base of it there is no much larger clone, and no base qualities were kept. V drops 1 base and J drops 0 bases, leaving 10 bases in between. Via the germline V gene (reference sequence), CDR1 is LNHNV and CDR2 YYDKDF. Measured from the cysteine to the phenylalanine, the CDR3 is 15 residues long. The only DNA kept is the CDR3, 45 bases in frame from the first base. Input material: blood. This TCR was recovered from a man younger than 35 in good health. The chain is encoded by TRBV15 joined to TRBJ2-7; the D segment cannot be called with confidence. In nucleotide form, the sequence is TGTGCCACCAGCAGAGGGGAAGCGAGCTCCTACGAGCAGTACTTC. This gives the protein CATSRGEASSYEQYF.